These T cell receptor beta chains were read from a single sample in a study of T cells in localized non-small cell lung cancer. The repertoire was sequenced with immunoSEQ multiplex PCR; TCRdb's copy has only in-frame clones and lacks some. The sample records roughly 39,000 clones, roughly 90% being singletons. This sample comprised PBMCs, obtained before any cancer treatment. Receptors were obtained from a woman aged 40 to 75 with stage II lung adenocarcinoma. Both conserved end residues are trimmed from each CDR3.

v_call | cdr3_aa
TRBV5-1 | ASSTDGTSGGNEQF
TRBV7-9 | ASSSTDTQY
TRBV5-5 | ASSPGTSVTEAF
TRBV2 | ASSKGQGRETQY
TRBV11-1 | ASSLGGGTDTQY
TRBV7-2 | ASSPVRGTGYT
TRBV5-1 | ASSREGMNTEAF
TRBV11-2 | ASSLEISANYGYT
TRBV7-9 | ASSLLTGANTEAF
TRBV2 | ASKGGHTDTQY
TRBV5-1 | ASSLGTSNEQY
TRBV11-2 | ASSSNTGTISYEQY
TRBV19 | ASSITRAGSGNTIY
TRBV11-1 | ASSRQGALDGELF
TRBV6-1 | ASRLDRRGGGYT
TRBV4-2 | ASSQALAAGVGIMDTQY
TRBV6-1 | ASSEEAAAYGYT
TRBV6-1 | ASSARDYRPYNEQF
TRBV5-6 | ASSPDTNTEAF
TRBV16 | ASSPVVGTGASYEQY
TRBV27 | ASRPASTDTQY
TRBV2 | ASAPGQADSPLH